These 10 T cell receptor beta chains came from one sample sequenced in a study of T cell repertoires in cytomegalovirus infection. These receptors' antigens are unknown. TCRdb re-called the reads through MiXCR, storing one row per CDR3 protein. The sample includes approximately 300,000 distinct CDR3 sequences, roughly 25% of them seen just once. Source: cultured PBMCs, taken from culture after CMV antigen stimulation. These receptors all stem from a human donor in good health (CMV status not recorded). Some clones in this sample may be carry-over from other donors' samples.

This clonotype appeared a few times. V usage is TRBV7-2 and J usage is TRBJ1-4; D might be TRBD1 (6 bases). The CDR3 sequence is 15 residues long. V was clipped by 1 base and J by 8 bases, with 14 bases between them. Germline loops: CDR1 SGHTA, CDR2 FQGNSA. CDR3 bases: TGTGCCAGCAGCTTAGGGGAGTCCGGGGGCGAAAAACTGTTTTTT. This encodes CASSLGESGGEKLFF.

This rearrangement joins TRBV19 to TRBJ2-7; D is undetermined. The CDR3 runs 13 residues. V was cut by 5 bases and J by 3 bases, with 11 bases left in between. Germline CDR1 reads LNHDA; CDR2 reads SQIVND (reference sequence). The CDR3 region is CASSARPFYEQYV. CDR3 bases: TGTGCCAGTAGTGCGAGACCCTTCTACGAGCAGTACGTC.

This clonotype was counted many times. The rearrangement links TRBV4-2 to TRBJ1-6; 9 nucleotides match TRBD1. Germline V gene data show CDR1 as LGHNA and CDR2 as YNFKEQ. The CDR3 is made up of 16 amino acids. Trimming at V came to 1 base and at J to 6 bases, leaving 4 bases not matched to a gene. The CDR3 DNA sequence: TGTGCCAGCAGCCAAGTCCTACAGGGGGCTAATTCACCCCTCCACTTT. This translates into CASSQVLQGANSPLHF.

This rearrangement joins TRBV5-6 to TRBJ1-6; 8 bases are a match to TRBD1. The CDR3 is 16 amino acids. With 4 bases clipped from V and 7 bases from J, the junction kept 10 bases outside the gene matches. Germline values: CDR1 SGHDT, CDR2 YYEEEE. The CDR3 protein is CASSTKGQAENSPLHF. CDR3 nucleotide sequence: TGTGCCAGCAGCACAAAGGGACAGGCGGAGAATTCACCCCTCCACTTT.

There are many counts of this clonotype. V and J are TRBV7-2 and TRBJ1-1; TRBD1 might be the D (5 bases). Looked up from germline, CDR1 is SGHTA and CDR2 is FQGNSA. V was trimmed by 4 bases and J by 1 base, leaving 19 bases between them. The CDR3 totals 17 residues. Here the CDR3 reads CASSSGRGGARNTEAFF. DNA of the CDR3: TGTGCCAGCAGCTCCGGCCGGGGAGGGGCTCGGAACACTGAAGCTTTCTTT.

This clonotype occurred a few times. The chain uses TRBV7-2 and TRBJ2-2; 7 nucleotides line up with TRBD1. Germline V gene sequence: CDR1 SGHTA, CDR2 FQGNSA. V gave up 3 bases and J gave up 3 bases; unmatched junction bases: 4. The CDR3 length is 15 residues. As DNA, the CDR3 is TGTGCCAGCAGCTTGTCCCAGGGGGACACCGGGGAGCTGTTTTTT. It encodes CASSLSQGDTGELFF.

This clonotype was seen only a few times. This chain joins TRBV12-3 or TRBV12-4 and TRBJ2-5, with TRBD1 as a possible D gene (6 bases). V gave up 6 bases and J gave up 5 bases, with 13 bases separating them. The CDR3 spans 13 residues. For the CDR3, the DNA is TGTGCCAGCAGGGACACAGGGCAGGAGACCCAGTACTTC. Its protein is CASRDTGQETQYF.

Comment on this clonotype: Sequence at one end of the junction differs from germline and may be a read error. The chain combines TRBV9 with TRBJ2-7; TRBD2 is a possible D gene (5 bases). This CDR3 contains 15 residues. Germline V lookup: CDR1 SGDLS, CDR2 YYNGEE. CDR3: CASGVGGVASYEQYF. The CDR3 region has the DNA TGTGCCAGCGGCGTAGGAGGAGTAGCGTCCTACGAGCAGTACTTC.

This clonotype was recorded only once. The chain combines TRBV9 with TRBJ2-1; 11 nucleotides agree with TRBD2. Germline V gives CDR1 SGDLS, CDR2 YYNGEE. The CDR3 spans 17 residues. The trim removed 1 base at V and 7 bases at J, leaving 10 bases unmatched. CDR3 loop: CASSVSPSGRMRNEQFF. The CDR3 coding sequence is TGTGCCAGCAGCGTATCTCCTAGCGGGAGGATGAGGAATGAGCAGTTCTTC.

This clonotype was seen many times. This sequence joins TRBV7-8 and TRBJ2-1; no definite D call. Germline CDR1 and CDR2: SGHVS and FQNEAQ. V gave up 1 base and J gave up 6 bases, with 7 bases separating them. The CDR3 has 13 residues. The DNA of the CDR3 is TGTGCCAGCAGCTTAGTTGCCTCCAATGAGCAGTTCTTC. Translation gives CASSLVASNEQFF. Full variable domain (missing parts from reference TRBV7-8 and TRBJ2-1): GAGVSQSPRYKVAKRGQDVALRCDPISGHVSLFWYQQALGQGPEFLTYFQNEAQLDKSGLPSDRFFAERPEGSVSTLKIQRTQQEDSAVYLCASSLVASNEQFFGPGTRLTVL.